The rows below give T cell receptor beta chains drawn from one sample of a study of CD8+ T cells in alopecia areata. Profiled with immunoSEQ multiplex PCR; TCRdb holds only in-frame clones, not every one. Of roughly 200,000 clones listed, approximately 55% were seen once; the top ten hold roughly a tenth. Here the sequenced sample was CD8+ T cells sorted from blood, taken at week 24, from a patient treated with tofacitinib. All receptors derive from a human donor with alopecia areata. The CDR3 runs from the conserved cysteine through the conserved F or W. Each record gives: CDR3 protein, CDR3 DNA, D gene, J gene, clone size, V gene. D genes are given only for firm matches. The size field is filled for only some rows; it gives once, few, many or a size class.

cdr3_aa: CAWTASSEKLFF; cdr3_nt: TGTGCCTGGACGGCTTCATCCGAAAAACTGTTTTTT; d_call: .; j_call: TRBJ1-4; clone_size: few; v_call: TRBV30
cdr3_aa: CSVESGYGYTF; cdr3_nt: TGCAGCGTTGAAAGTGGCTATGGCTACACCTTC; d_call: .; j_call: TRBJ1-2; clone_size: .; v_call: TRBV29-1
cdr3_aa: CASSLLPDYGYTF; cdr3_nt: TGTGCCAGCAGTTTACTCCCCGACTATGGCTACACCTTC; d_call: .; j_call: TRBJ1-2; clone_size: .; v_call: TRBV27
cdr3_aa: CASGGNQPQHF; cdr3_nt: TGTGCCAGTGGTGGGAATCAGCCCCAGCATTTT; d_call: .; j_call: TRBJ1-5; clone_size: .; v_call: TRBV6-6
cdr3_aa: CASSESRKTPRGYTF; cdr3_nt: TGCGCCAGCAGTGAGTCTCGGAAGACCCCAAGAGGCTACACCTTC; d_call: .; j_call: TRBJ1-2; clone_size: .; v_call: TRBV10-2
cdr3_aa: CSVDGGYEQYF; cdr3_nt: TGCAGCGTTGATGGGGGTTACGAGCAGTACTTC; d_call: .; j_call: TRBJ2-7; clone_size: .; v_call: TRBV29-1
cdr3_aa: CASSLGSRGEQFF; cdr3_nt: TGTGCCAGCAGCTTAGGAAGTCGGGGTGAGCAGTTCTTC; d_call: .; j_call: TRBJ2-1; clone_size: few; v_call: TRBV7-6
cdr3_aa: CAWSVVQGSTDTQYF; cdr3_nt: TGTGCCTGGAGTGTTGTCCAGGGGAGCACAGATACGCAGTATTTT; d_call: .; j_call: TRBJ2-3; clone_size: .; v_call: TRBV30
cdr3_aa: CASSDGGAGGEKLFF; cdr3_nt: TGTGCCAGCAGCGATGGGGGGGCAGGGGGAGAAAAACTGTTTTTT; d_call: TRBD1; j_call: TRBJ1-4; clone_size: .; v_call: TRBV13
cdr3_aa: CASSLGVGALGGYTF; cdr3_nt: TGTGCCAGCAGCTTAGGAGTAGGGGCTCTCGGAGGCTACACCTTC; d_call: .; j_call: TRBJ1-2; clone_size: .; v_call: TRBV11-2
cdr3_aa: CASSFTDTQYF; cdr3_nt: TGCGCCAGCAGCTTCACAGATACGCAGTATTTT; d_call: .; j_call: TRBJ2-3; clone_size: .; v_call: TRBV5-1
cdr3_aa: CASTEGSGEETQYF; cdr3_nt: TGTGCCAGCACTGAGGGTTCGGGGGAGGAGACCCAGTACTTC; d_call: .; j_call: TRBJ2-5; clone_size: once; v_call: TRBV11-2
cdr3_aa: CASAEGPLSYEQYF; cdr3_nt: TGTGCCAGCGCCGAGGGACCCCTCTCCTACGAGCAGTACTTC; d_call: .; j_call: TRBJ2-7; clone_size: .; v_call: TRBV7-6
cdr3_aa: CASSLGDTEAFF; cdr3_nt: TGTGCCAGCAGCCTGGGTGACACTGAAGCTTTCTTT; d_call: .; j_call: TRBJ1-1; clone_size: .; v_call: TRBV5-6
cdr3_aa: CASSTGQGNQPQHF; cdr3_nt: TGTGCCAGCAGCACGGGACAGGGTAATCAGCCCCAGCATTTT; d_call: TRBD1; j_call: TRBJ1-5; clone_size: few; v_call: TRBV6-5
cdr3_aa: CASSLTGKLFF; cdr3_nt: TGTGCCAGCAGCTTAACCGGAAAACTGTTTTTT; d_call: .; j_call: TRBJ1-4; clone_size: .; v_call: TRBV11-2
cdr3_aa: CASNLPGQGYTGELFF; cdr3_nt: TGTGCCAGCAACCTACCGGGACAGGGGTACACCGGGGAGCTGTTTTTT; d_call: TRBD1; j_call: TRBJ2-2; clone_size: .; v_call: TRBV28
cdr3_aa: CASSLANGRPGGYTF; cdr3_nt: TGTGCCAGCAGCTTGGCCAATGGACGCCCGGGAGGCTACACCTTC; d_call: .; j_call: TRBJ1-2; clone_size: .; v_call: TRBV5-6
cdr3_aa: CAWSHGSNSPLHF; cdr3_nt: TGTGCCTGGAGTCACGGGAGCAATTCACCCCTCCACTTT; d_call: .; j_call: TRBJ1-6; clone_size: .; v_call: TRBV30
cdr3_aa: CAWGTGAGSYNEQFF; cdr3_nt: TGTGCCTGGGGAACAGGGGCCGGCTCCTACAATGAGCAGTTCTTC; d_call: TRBD1; j_call: TRBJ2-1; clone_size: .; v_call: TRBV30
cdr3_aa: CAWSAGQGFQYF; cdr3_nt: TGTGCCTGGAGTGCGGGACAGGGGTTTCAGTACTTC; d_call: TRBD1; j_call: TRBJ2-4; clone_size: .; v_call: TRBV30
cdr3_aa: CASSTDGNQPQHF; cdr3_nt: TGTGCCAGCAGTACAGACGGGAATCAGCCCCAGCATTTT; d_call: .; j_call: TRBJ1-5; clone_size: .; v_call: TRBV10-3
cdr3_aa: CSGPGGYTF; cdr3_nt: TGCAGTGGGCCCGGAGGCTACACCTTC; d_call: .; j_call: TRBJ1-2; clone_size: few; v_call: TRBV20-1
cdr3_aa: CASSDPGGSNQPQHF; cdr3_nt: TGTGCCAGCAGTGACCCAGGGGGTAGCAATCAGCCCCAGCATTTT; d_call: TRBD1; j_call: TRBJ1-5; clone_size: .; v_call: TRBV2
cdr3_aa: CASSQGTDNTEAFF; cdr3_nt: TGTGCCAGCAGCCAAGGGACAGACAACACTGAAGCTTTCTTT; d_call: .; j_call: TRBJ1-1; clone_size: medium-sized; v_call: TRBV4-2
cdr3_aa: CASSLVRARVYNEQFF; cdr3_nt: TGTGCCAGCAGCTTAGTGCGCGCGAGGGTCTACAATGAGCAGTTCTTC; d_call: .; j_call: TRBJ2-1; clone_size: .; v_call: TRBV11-2
cdr3_aa: CASSLGGFVEQYF; cdr3_nt: TGTGCCAGCAGCTTGGGGGGGTTTGTCGAGCAGTACTTC; d_call: TRBD2; j_call: TRBJ2-7; clone_size: .; v_call: TRBV11-2
cdr3_aa: CAWSVYSGVNNEQFF; cdr3_nt: TGTGCCTGGAGTGTTTATAGCGGGGTGAACAATGAGCAGTTCTTC; d_call: TRBD2; j_call: TRBJ2-1; clone_size: .; v_call: TRBV30
cdr3_aa: CASSLYVVTARGYTF; cdr3_nt: TGTGCCAGCAGCTTGTATGTTGTAACAGCACGGGGCTACACCTTC; d_call: .; j_call: TRBJ1-2; clone_size: .; v_call: TRBV5-6
cdr3_aa: CATSRDYGEETQYF; cdr3_nt: TGTGCCACCAGCAGAGACTACGGAGAAGAGACCCAGTACTTC; d_call: .; j_call: TRBJ2-5; clone_size: .; v_call: TRBV15
cdr3_aa: CSVEQEAGTEAFF; cdr3_nt: TGCAGCGTAGAACAGGAGGCGGGTACTGAAGCCTTCTTT; d_call: .; j_call: TRBJ1-1; clone_size: .; v_call: TRBV29-1
cdr3_aa: CATAGGLNTEAFF; cdr3_nt: TGTGCCACCGCCGGGGGGTTGAACACTGAAGCTTTCTTT; d_call: .; j_call: TRBJ1-1; clone_size: .; v_call: TRBV19
cdr3_aa: CATSRGAGSTDTQYF; cdr3_nt: TGTGCCACCAGCAGAGGCGCGGGTAGCACAGATACGCAGTATTTT; d_call: .; j_call: TRBJ2-3; clone_size: .; v_call: TRBV15
cdr3_aa: CASKNLKAAYTDTQYF; cdr3_nt: TGTGCCAGCAAAAATCTAAAGGCGGCTTACACAGATACGCAGTATTTT; d_call: .; j_call: TRBJ2-3; clone_size: .; v_call: TRBV27
cdr3_aa: CASSRDKSYEQYF; cdr3_nt: TGCGCCAGCTCTCGGGACAAGTCCTACGAGCAGTACTTC; d_call: .; j_call: TRBJ2-7; clone_size: few; v_call: TRBV5-1
cdr3_aa: CASGLPPGPYYGYTF; cdr3_nt: TGTGCTAGTGGTTTGCCACCCGGGCCGTACTATGGCTACACCTTC; d_call: .; j_call: TRBJ1-2; clone_size: .; v_call: TRBV12-5
cdr3_aa: CASSQDLLRGEQFF; cdr3_nt: TGTGCCAGCAGCCAGGACCTCCTTAGGGGTGAGCAGTTCTTC; d_call: .; j_call: TRBJ2-1; clone_size: .; v_call: TRBV7-9
cdr3_aa: CASSPSLGENGYTF; cdr3_nt: TGTGCCAGCAGCCCTAGTCTGGGAGAAAATGGCTACACCTTC; d_call: .; j_call: TRBJ1-2; clone_size: .; v_call: TRBV27
cdr3_aa: CASSWDRGQYEQYF; cdr3_nt: TGTGCCAGCAGCTGGGACAGGGGGCAGTACGAGCAGTACTTC; d_call: TRBD1; j_call: TRBJ2-7; clone_size: .; v_call: TRBV5-6
cdr3_aa: CAWSVWDSYEQYF; cdr3_nt: TGTGCCTGGAGTGTATGGGACAGCTACGAGCAGTACTTC; d_call: TRBD1; j_call: TRBJ2-7; clone_size: few; v_call: TRBV30
cdr3_aa: CASSPKQGGYGYTF; cdr3_nt: TGTGCCAGTAGCCCCAAACAGGGCGGCTATGGCTACACCTTC; d_call: .; j_call: TRBJ1-2; clone_size: .; v_call: TRBV19
cdr3_aa: CAWGEGTEAFF; cdr3_nt: TGTGCCTGGGGGGAGGGCACTGAAGCTTTCTTT; d_call: .; j_call: TRBJ1-1; clone_size: once; v_call: TRBV30
cdr3_aa: CASSLGFSLYEQYF; cdr3_nt: TGTGCCAGCAGCTTAGGCTTTTCGCTTTACGAGCAGTACTTC; d_call: .; j_call: TRBJ2-7; clone_size: .; v_call: TRBV11-2
cdr3_aa: CSVTGSDGYTF; cdr3_nt: TGCAGCGTAACAGGGTCGGATGGGTACACCTTC; d_call: .; j_call: TRBJ1-2; clone_size: .; v_call: TRBV29-1
cdr3_aa: CATRQGNQPQHF; cdr3_nt: TGTGCCACCCGACAGGGGAACCAGCCCCAGCATTTT; d_call: TRBD1; j_call: TRBJ1-5; clone_size: .; v_call: TRBV6-5
cdr3_aa: CASSQDLSSNQPQHF; cdr3_nt: TGCGCCAGCAGCCAAGATCTGAGTTCGAATCAGCCCCAGCATTTT; d_call: .; j_call: TRBJ1-5; clone_size: few; v_call: TRBV4-3